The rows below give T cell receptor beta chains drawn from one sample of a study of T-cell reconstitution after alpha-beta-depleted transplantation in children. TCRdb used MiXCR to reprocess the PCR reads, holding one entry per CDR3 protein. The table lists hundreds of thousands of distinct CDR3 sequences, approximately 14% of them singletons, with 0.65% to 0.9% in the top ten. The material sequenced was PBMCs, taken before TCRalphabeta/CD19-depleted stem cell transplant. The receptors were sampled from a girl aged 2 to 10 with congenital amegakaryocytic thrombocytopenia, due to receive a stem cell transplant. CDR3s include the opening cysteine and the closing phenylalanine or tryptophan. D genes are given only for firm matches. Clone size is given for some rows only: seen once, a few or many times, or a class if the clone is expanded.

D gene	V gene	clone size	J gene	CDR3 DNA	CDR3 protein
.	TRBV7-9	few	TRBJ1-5	TGTGCCAGCAGCACGACCCCAGACAAGGGGAATCAGCCCCAGCATTTT	CASSTTPDKGNQPQHF
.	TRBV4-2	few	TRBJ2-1	TGTGCCAGCAGCTCCGCCGCGCTTGAGCAGTTCTTC	CASSSAALEQFF
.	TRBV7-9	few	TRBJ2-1	TGTGCCAGCAGCTTCTCCATTCGTAATGAGCAGTTCTTC	CASSFSIRNEQFF
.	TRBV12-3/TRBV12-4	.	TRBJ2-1	TGTGCCAGCAGCCTGAGGGATTTGGGAAGCTCCTACAATGAGCAGTTCTTC	CASSLRDLGSSYNEQFF
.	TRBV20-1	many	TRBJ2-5	TGCAGTGCTTACAACCAAGAGACCCAGTACTTC	CSAYNQETQYF
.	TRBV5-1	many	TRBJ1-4	TGCGCCAGCAGCTTGATCGGGGGCCCGGCAACTAATGAAAAACTGTTTTTT	CASSLIGGPATNEKLFF
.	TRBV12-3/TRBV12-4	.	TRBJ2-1	TGTGCCAGCAGTCTGGGTCGGAAGGGCTATGAGCAGTTCTTC	CASSLGRKGYEQFF
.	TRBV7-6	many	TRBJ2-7	TGTGCCAGCAGCTTTTCTCGAAGCGTAAGGCAGTACTTC	CASSFSRSVRQYF
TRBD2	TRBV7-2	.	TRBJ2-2	TGTGCCAGCAGCCCCCGGGACTACGTCACCGGGGAGCTGTTTTTT	CASSPRDYVTGELFF
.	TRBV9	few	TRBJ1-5	TGTGCCAGCAGCGTAGGGGGTTATAGCAATCAGCCCCAGCATTTT	CASSVGGYSNQPQHF
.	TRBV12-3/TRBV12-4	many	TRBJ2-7	TGTGCCAGCGCCCGGGGGTTTCTCTACGAGCAGTACTTC	CASARGFLYEQYF
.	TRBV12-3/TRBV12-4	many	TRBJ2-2	TGTGCCAGCAGTACAATAAAAGGACAGAAGACTCGAACCGGGGAGCTGTTTTTT	CASSTIKGQKTRTGELFF
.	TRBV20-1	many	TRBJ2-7	TGCAGTGCTAGAGTTGGAACGGGACTCCCTTACGAGCAGTACTTC	CSARVGTGLPYEQYF
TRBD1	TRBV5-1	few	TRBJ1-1	TGCGCCAGCAGCTTAATATACCCCGGGACAGGGGGCGCAAGGGACACTGAAGCTTTCTTT	CASSLIYPGTGGARDTEAFF
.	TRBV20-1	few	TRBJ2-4	TGCAGTGCTAGTGGACTAAACCCCATTGGCATTCAGTACTTC	CSASGLNPIGIQYF
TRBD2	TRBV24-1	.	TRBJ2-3	TGTGCCACCAGTGACCCCGGGACTAGCGGGAGGGATACGCAGTATTTT	CATSDPGTSGRDTQYF
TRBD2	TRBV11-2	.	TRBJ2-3	TGTGCCAGCAGCTTAGTCATGACTAGCGGGAGTGATACGCAGTATTTT	CASSLVMTSGSDTQYF
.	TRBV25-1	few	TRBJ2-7	TGTGCCAGCAGTGGTCCTCGGGGCGAGCAGTACTTC	CASSGPRGEQYF
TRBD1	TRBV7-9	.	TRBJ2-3	TGTGCCAGCAGCTTAGTCGGACAGGGCACAGATACGCAGTATTTT	CASSLVGQGTDTQYF
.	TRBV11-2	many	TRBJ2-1	TGTGCCAGCAGCTTAGTGCTAGCCGTACAGTTCTTC	CASSLVLAVQFF
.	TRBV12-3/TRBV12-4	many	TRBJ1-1	TGTGCCAGCAGCCCGGCCGCAGGGACCGAAGCTTTCTTT	CASSPAAGTEAFF
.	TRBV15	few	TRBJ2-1	TGTGCCACCAGCAGAGATTTTGTCGTGGAGCAGTTCTTC	CATSRDFVVEQFF
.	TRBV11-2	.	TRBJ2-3	TGTGCCAGCAGCTTCAGTCCCCTCGGGATCACAGATACGCAGTATTTT	CASSFSPLGITDTQYF
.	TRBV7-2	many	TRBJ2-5	TGTGCCAGCAGCAGACCTTTGGAGACCCAGTACTTC	CASSRPLETQYF
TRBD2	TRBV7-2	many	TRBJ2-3	TGTGCCAGCAGCTCCTCGGCGGGAGATCCTACGCAGTATTTT	CASSSSAGDPTQYF
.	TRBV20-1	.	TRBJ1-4	TGCAGTGCTAGACTGGGGAAGCCCCAACTTAATGAAAAACTGTTTTTT	CSARLGKPQLNEKLFF
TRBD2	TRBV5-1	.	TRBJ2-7	TGCGCCAGCAGCTACTTAGCGGGAGACTCCTACGAGCAGTACTTC	CASSYLAGDSYEQYF
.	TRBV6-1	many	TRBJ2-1	TGTGCCAGCAGCCCTTTCAGGGCTGACAATGAGCAGTTCTTC	CASSPFRADNEQFF
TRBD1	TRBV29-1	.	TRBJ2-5	TGCAGCGTGTCGGACAGGGTAGAGACCCAGTACTTC	CSVSDRVETQYF
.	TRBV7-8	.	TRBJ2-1	TGTGCCAGCAGCTCTCTCCCAGGCAGGAATGAGCAGTTCTTC	CASSSLPGRNEQFF
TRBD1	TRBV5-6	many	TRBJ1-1	TGTGCCAGCAGCCGTCCCGGGACAGGGCCGAACACTGAAGCTTTCTTT	CASSRPGTGPNTEAFF
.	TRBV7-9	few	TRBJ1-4	TGTGCCAGCAGCTTAGCCAGCAATGAAAAACTGTTTTTT	CASSLASNEKLFF
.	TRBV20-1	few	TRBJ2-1	TGCAGTGCTAGAGTCCCAACCCCAATATTAGCGGACAATGAGCAGTTCTTC	CSARVPTPILADNEQFF
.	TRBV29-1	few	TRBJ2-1	TGCAGCGTTTACGGCCTTAAAGGGGAAGTAACGTACAATGAGCAGTTCTTC	CSVYGLKGEVTYNEQFF
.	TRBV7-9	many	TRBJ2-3	TGTGCCAGCAGCTCGCTGACTGGAGATACGCAGTATTTT	CASSSLTGDTQYF
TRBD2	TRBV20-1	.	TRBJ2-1	TGCAGTGCTACCCCCGGGACTAGATCCTACAATGAGCAGTTCTTC	CSATPGTRSYNEQFF
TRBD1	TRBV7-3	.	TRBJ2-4	TGTGCCAGCAGCCCCAAGGGACAGGGGTCCAAAAACATTCAGTACTTC	CASSPKGQGSKNIQYF
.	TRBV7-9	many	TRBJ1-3	TGTGCCAGCAGCCCGAATCCTGGGGCCGGAAACACCATATATTTT	CASSPNPGAGNTIYF
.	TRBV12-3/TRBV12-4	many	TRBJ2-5	TGTGCCAGCAGTCTCCTGGGGGTAGAAGAGACCCAGTACTTC	CASSLLGVEETQYF
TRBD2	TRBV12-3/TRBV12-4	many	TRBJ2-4	TGTGCCAGCAGTTTACGTCGGGACTACCGGAGGATCAAGGCCAAAAACATTCAGTACTTC	CASSLRRDYRRIKAKNIQYF
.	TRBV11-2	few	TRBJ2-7	TGTGCCAGCAGCACCCCCGCCCGCAGAGTCCGAACTTCAAACTACGAGCAGTACTTC	CASSTPARRVRTSNYEQYF
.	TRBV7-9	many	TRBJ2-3	TGTGCCAGCAGCCACCCGCAGGGACGGGGTCGGGATACGCAGTATTTT	CASSHPQGRGRDTQYF
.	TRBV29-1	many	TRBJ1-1	TGCAGCGTTGTGCGCGGACCCAAGAACACTGAAGCTTTCTTT	CSVVRGPKNTEAFF
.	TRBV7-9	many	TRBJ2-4	TGTGCCAGCAGCTTAGCAGAGGCCAAAAACATTCAGTACTTC	CASSLAEAKNIQYF
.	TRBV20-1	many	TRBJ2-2	TGCAGTGCTAGAGATTACGCGGGTAACACCGGGGAGCTGTTTTTT	CSARDYAGNTGELFF
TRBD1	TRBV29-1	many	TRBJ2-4	TGCAGCGCCCAGACAGGGAACATTCAGTACTTC	CSAQTGNIQYF
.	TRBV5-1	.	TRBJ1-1	TGCGCCAGCAGCCCCCGCGCAGGTCGATACATGAACACTGAAGCTTTCTTT	CASSPRAGRYMNTEAFF
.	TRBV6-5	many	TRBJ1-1	TGTGCCAGCAGTTACCGCCAAAGCGCTGAAGCTTTCTTT	CASSYRQSAEAFF
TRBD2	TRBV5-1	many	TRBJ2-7	TGCGCCAGCAGCTTGGGTAGCGGGATATCCTACGAGCAGTACTTC	CASSLGSGISYEQYF
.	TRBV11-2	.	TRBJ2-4	TGTGCCAGCAGCGGAGCCCCTAGCGACCAAAAAAACATTCAGTGCTTC	CASSGAPSDQKNIQCF